The clone carrying this T cell receptor beta chain has more than one count but fewer than ten. The entry originates in a study of blood T cell repertoires in COVID-19. The repertoire was sequenced with immunoSEQ multiplex PCR; TCRdb's copy has only in-frame clones and lacks some. In the table there are over 120,000 clones, around 85% of which are singletons. The CDR3 runs 15 residues. Germline V lookup: CDR1 SGHTA, CDR2 FQGTGA. The ends lost 5 bases at V and 3 bases at J; junction bases unmatched: 6. The specimen sequenced was PBMCs or T cells enriched from blood (not recorded which). The TCR comes from a man aged 50 or older who had recovered from COVID-19. The chain combines TRBV7-3 with TRBJ2-2, with 7 bases identical to TRBD1. DNA of the CDR3: TGTGCCAGCAGCGATACAGGGGCGGACACCGGGGAGCTGTTTTTT. Protein sequence: CASSDTGADTGELFF.